This record looks at one T cell receptor (beta chain) sequence and its context. In the source study's methods: By means of reference gene primer amplification, nucleated cell counts were estimated. Sequencing used immunoSEQ multiplex PCR; TCRdb keeps in-frame clones, though not all of them. For V, J and clone size, that table is used; D and trimming come from the DNA. The sample yields approximately 260,000 clones, 70% to 85% seen once. The data derive from a study of blood T cell repertoires in COVID-19. The wider study: Donors in the United States, Italy and Spain gave samples during acute or convalescent COVID-19.

Trimming removed 0 bases from V and 6 bases from J, with 16 bases in between. This CDR3 has 16 amino acids. Looked up from germline, CDR1 is WNHNN and CDR2 is SYGVQD (reference sequence). The receptor was derived from an elderly woman with acute or convalescent COVID-19. This chain links TRBV10-1 with TRBJ2-3, with D perhaps TRBD1 (5 bases). Sequencing input: peripheral blood. The CDR3 DNA reads as TGCGCCAGCAGTGAGTCGAGACAGCAATCGAGGGATACGCAGTATTTT. It is translated as CASSESRQQSRDTQYF.